The sequence of this TCR beta chain was determined in a study of T cell repertoires in cytomegalovirus infection (dated by TCRdb to about 2019). Some background on the complete study: Recently identified HLA-C-restricted CMV epitopes, whose presentation resists viral immunomodulation, were targeted by peptide stimulations together with well-studied HLA-B-restricted epitopes. Donor HLA type was relevant to the analysis, because carriage of CMV infection together with the matching HLA type was indicated by public TCR beta signatures. Results the study describes overall, beyond this receptor: In both this cohort and an independent roughly 350-donor cohort, the cumulative frequency of public TCR beta family members distinguished carriers of CMV infection plus the relevant HLA type. The ex vivo response was dominated by HLA-C-restricted CMV-specific TCR beta clonotypes, and the single most frequent clonotype in two of eight donors was supplied by these HLA-C-restricted clonotypes.

The label giving this sample's treatment or condition can be read as: in vitro stimulation with specific CMV peptide epitopes to enrich CMV-specific T cells. Remarks on this clonotype: Its antigen is currently not known. There are no base qualities to consult, and no much larger clone falls within one base.

TCRdb records Illumina HiSeq 1500 as the sequencer. TCRdb reran the public reads through fastp at Q25 and MiXCR, keeping productive beta chains. Rows matching on CDR3 protein sequence are summarized as one entry with the most common DNA and genes. The sample contains some 270,000 distinct CDR3 sequences, roughly a fifth of them found a single time. The ten largest clones capture under 25% of the sample. This clonotype originated in a human donor in good health (CMV status not recorded). Some clones in this sample may be carry-over from other donors' samples. This specimen consisted of cultured PBMCs, obtained from culture after CMV antigen stimulation.

The CDR3 region reads CSVDEGGVRGGAFF. DNA sequence: TGCAGCGTTGATGAGGGGGGGGTTCGGGGTGGGGCTTTCTTT. In this chain, TRBV29-1 is recombined with TRBJ1-1; TRBD1 is a weak D gene call, 6 bases matching. CDR1 is given as SQVTM and CDR2 as ANQGSEA, both from the germline V gene. Between the V and J ends, shortened by 3 bases and 11 bases respectively, the junction contains 22 bases. Inclusive of the bounding cysteine and phenylalanine, the CDR3 is 14 residues long. Of the read, only the CDR3 DNA is kept; its 42 bases are in frame from base 1.